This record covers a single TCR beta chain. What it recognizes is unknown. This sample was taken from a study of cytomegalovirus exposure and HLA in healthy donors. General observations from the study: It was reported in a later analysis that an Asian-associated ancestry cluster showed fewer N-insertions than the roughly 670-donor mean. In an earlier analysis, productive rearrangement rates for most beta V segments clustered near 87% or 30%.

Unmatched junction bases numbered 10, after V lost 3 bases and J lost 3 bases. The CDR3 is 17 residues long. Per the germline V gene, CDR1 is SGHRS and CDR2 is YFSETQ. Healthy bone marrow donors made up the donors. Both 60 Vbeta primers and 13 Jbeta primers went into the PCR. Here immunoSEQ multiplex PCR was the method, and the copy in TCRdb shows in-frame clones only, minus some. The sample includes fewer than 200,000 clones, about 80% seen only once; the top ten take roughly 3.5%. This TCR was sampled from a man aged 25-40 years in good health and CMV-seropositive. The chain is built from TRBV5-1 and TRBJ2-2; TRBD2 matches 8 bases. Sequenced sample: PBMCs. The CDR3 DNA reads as TGCGCCAGCAGCTGGAGGTCGGGGGGGGCTGACACCGGGGAGCTGTTTTTT. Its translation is CASSWRSGGADTGELFF.